This T cell receptor beta chain was captured in a study of PD-1 blockade in classical Hodgkin lymphoma. General observations from the study: Patients were excluded if nivolumab began under 1 year after ASCT (the autologous transplant).

By sample fraction, this clone is medium-sized. Its antigen is not known. Measured with immunoSEQ multiplex PCR; TCRdb has only the in-frame clones, and not every one. The profile shows about 22,000 clones, approximately 69% of them singletons. Each patient experienced a relapse that followed autologous stem cell transplantation, and brentuximab vedotin exposure varied. The sample in question was peripheral blood mononuclear cells (PBMCs), obtained at baseline. This receptor was obtained from a human donor with classical Hodgkin lymphoma.

The CDR3 DNA reads as TGTGCCAGCAGCGAGAGACGGGGGGAGACCCAGTACTTC. This gives the protein CASSERRGETQYF. The chain links TRBV7-2 to TRBJ2-5, with D perhaps matching TRBD2 (6 bases). CDR1 is SGHTA and CDR2 is FQGNSA in the germline V gene. Trimming cost V 5 bases and J 5 bases, with 12 bases left between them. This CDR3 contains 13 residues.